This entry is about one T cell receptor beta chain. Its antigen is undetermined. These data are taken from a study of T cell responses to AZD1222 COVID-19 vaccine. Study-wide results and limits: Across spike, vaccine-associated CD4 TCRs were found, dominant at 160-218 and 743-854. All repertoire sampling was performed exclusively after the peak T cell response.

The CDR3 sequence is 14 residues long. Deletions cut 3 bases from V and 8 bases from J, with 13 bases between. Per germline, CDR1 MNHEY and CDR2 SVGEGT. Here immunoSEQ multiplex PCR was the method, and the copy in TCRdb shows in-frame clones only, minus some. The table includes 90,000 to 150,000 clones, 91% detected once. V is TRBV6-2 or TRBV6-3 and J is TRBJ1-4; D unclear. The TCR sequence derives from an adult in good health. This material consisted of peripheral blood, taken on day 0 of AZD1222 vaccination. CDR3 residues: CASSYFHVTEKLFF. CDR3 nucleotides: TGTGCCAGCAGTTATTTTCACGTCACCGAAAAACTGTTTTTT.